The 12 T cell receptor beta chains in this list originate from one sample, sequenced in a study of early T cells in non-severe SARS-CoV-2 infection. In TCRdb, the 5' RACE reads were re-called with MiXCR into one record per CDR3 protein. The top ten clones hold about 2.3% of a sample with 95,000 to 100,000 distinct CDR3 sequences, around 14% of them seen once. Sequencing used whole blood. The receptor set was obtained from an adult who was a healthcare worker with PCR-confirmed SARS-CoV-2 infection or an uninfected control (not recorded which).

In its sample, this clonotype was seen many times. The rearrangement uses TRBV7-9 and TRBJ2-2; D may be TRBD2 (5 bases). In germline, CDR1 is SEHNR, CDR2 FQNEAQ (reference sequence). With 4 bases removed from V and 8 bases from J, the gap between germline ends came to 14 bases. The CDR3 is 14 amino acids. The CDR3 DNA sequence: TGTGCCAGCAGCTCCCTCGGGGTGTCTGGGGAGCTGTTTTTT. It encodes CASSSLGVSGELFF.

This clonotype showed up many times. The rearrangement uses TRBV7-6 and TRBJ2-1, with 8 bases fitting TRBD1. J gave up 6 bases and V 3 bases, and 7 bases lay outside the gene matches. Germline CDR1 is SGHVS and CDR2 is FNYEAQ. The CDR3 is made up of 15 amino acids. CDR3 amino acids: CASSFTGTGINEQFF. The CDR3 DNA reads TGTGCCAGCAGCTTCACCGGGACAGGAATCAATGAGCAGTTCTTC.

Ten or more counts support this clonotype. The chain joins TRBV9 to TRBJ1-6, with 7 bases lining up with TRBD1. Trimming removed 5 bases from V and 7 bases from J; junction bases left unmatched: 6. The CDR3 totals 14 residues. CDR1 is SGDLS and CDR2 is YYNGEE in the germline V gene. The CDR3: CASSRDSRNSPLHF. CDR3 nucleotides: TGTGCCAGCAGTCGGGACAGCCGAAATTCACCCCTCCACTTT.

The rearrangement joins TRBV28 to TRBJ1-6; D is ambiguous. The CDR3 consists of 14 residues. CDR1 is MDHEN and CDR2 is SYDVKM in the germline V gene. Trimming removed 4 bases from V and 9 bases from J, with 13 bases in between. The CDR3 bases are TGTGCCAGCAGTTCCCCGGGAGGTCGTTCACCCCTCCACTTT. Translation: CASSSPGGRSPLHF.

This clonotype has a handful of counts. The genes are TRBV15 and TRBJ1-5; D remains unclear. V was trimmed by 1 base and J by 0 bases, leaving 10 bases between them. This CDR3 contains 16 residues. CDR1 and CDR2 from the germline V gene are LNHNV and YYDKDF (reference sequence). Here the CDR3 reads CATSRVHPGSNQPQHF. The DNA for the CDR3 is TGTGCCACCAGCAGAGTACATCCCGGTAGCAATCAGCCCCAGCATTTT.

This clonotype was detected many times. The chain recombines TRBV11-2 with TRBJ2-1; D might be TRBD2 (6 bases). Trimming removed 5 bases from V and 2 bases from J, with 13 bases in between. Germline V gene data show CDR1 as SGHAT and CDR2 as FQNNGV. This CDR3 is 15 amino acids long. CDR3 loop: CASSKGWGAYNEQFF. The CDR3 nucleotides are TGTGCCAGCAGCAAGGGGTGGGGGGCCTACAATGAGCAGTTCTTC.

The V call is TRBV19, the J call TRBJ2-7; D might be TRBD2 (5 bases). The V end was cut by 9 bases, the J end by 3 bases, with 6 bases between. Germline lookup yields CDR1 LNHDA and CDR2 SQIVND (reference sequence). The CDR3 is 10 amino acids. CDR3 region: CASGDYEQYF. CDR3 in DNA: TGTGCCAGCGGGGACTACGAGCAGTACTTC.

To note about this clonotype: A much bigger clone sits one base away, suggesting this may be a read error. This chain uses TRBV5-1 with TRBJ2-2; 8 positions agree with TRBD1. The CDR3 runs to 17 residues. The germline gives CDR1 SGHRS, CDR2 YFSETQ. DNA of the CDR3: TGCGCCAGCAGCTTGGGGGGACAGGCAACGAACACCGGGGAGCTGTCTTTT. Protein sequence: CASSLGGQATNTGELSF.

The chain uses TRBV20-1 and TRBJ1-6, with D possibly matching TRBD1 (6 bases). Trimming cost V 6 bases and J 8 bases, with 29 bases left between them. Germline lookup yields CDR1 DFQATT and CDR2 SNEGSKA (reference sequence). This CDR3 is 18 amino acids long. CDR3 sequence reads: CSAEGGVGTPRDYSPLHF. The CDR3 DNA follows: TGCAGTGCCGAAGGGGGTGTGGGGACACCACGAGATTATTCACCCCTCCACTTT.

This clonotype was detected a few times. The genes are TRBV28 and TRBJ1-1; D gene ambiguous. V dropped 6 bases and J dropped 7 bases, with 12 bases sitting between them. Germline CDR1 MDHEN, CDR2 SYDVKM. The CDR3 runs to 12 residues. The CDR3 sequence: CASRQPRIEAFF. As DNA, the CDR3 is TGTGCCAGCAGGCAGCCTAGAATTGAAGCTTTCTTT.

The table lists this clonotype with many counts. The rearrangement links TRBV5-8 to TRBJ1-4; 10 bases align to TRBD1. From germline, CDR1 is SGHTS and CDR2 YDEGEE. Germline trimming cut 4 bases from V and 0 bases from J; bases unmatched to any gene: 6. This CDR3 is built from 17 residues. The CDR3 protein is CASSQGQGKATNEKLFF. CDR3 DNA sequence: TGTGCCAGCAGCCAGGGACAGGGGAAGGCAACTAATGAAAAACTGTTTTTT.

The chain recombines TRBV6-1 with TRBJ2-7; the D gene is possibly TRBD1 (6 bases). Per the germline V gene, CDR1 is MNHNS and CDR2 is SASEGT. The CDR3 length is 13 residues. Trimming pared 7 bases from V and 3 bases from J, leaving 13 bases between. The CDR3 DNA follows: TGTGCCAGCACCACACAGGGCCGCTACGAGCAGTACTTC. This sequence encodes CASTTQGRYEQYF.